Listed below are T cell receptor beta chains from one sample, sequenced in a study of blood T cell repertoires in COVID-19. Here immunoSEQ multiplex PCR was the method, and the copy in TCRdb shows in-frame clones only, minus some. The sample consists of 75,000 to 90,000 clones, about 84% of them appearing once. The sequenced material came from peripheral blood. These receptors originate from a man aged 45 to 65 with active COVID-19. Both conserved end residues are part of each CDR3. Fields, in order: clone size, V gene, D gene, J gene, CDR3 DNA, CDR3 protein. A D gene is named only where the DNA matches it firmly. Some rows mark clone size as missing; the rest say once, few, many or name a class of expanded clone.

>many|TRBV19|.|TRBJ1-2
TGTGCCAGTACCCTAGCAGGCGCCTATGGCTACACCTTC
CASTLAGAYGYTF
>.|TRBV19|TRBD1|TRBJ1-2
TGTGCCAGTAGTACAGACAGGGGAAGAGATGGCTACACCTTC
CASSTDRGRDGYTF
>few|TRBV7-2|.|TRBJ2-7
TGTGCCAGCAGCTTACCCCCCGTCCCGGGACTTGAGAGGGAGCAGTACTTC
CASSLPPVPGLEREQYF
>once|TRBV29-1|TRBD2|TRBJ2-1
TGCAGCGCTGGGGGGGATGGCTCCTACAATGAGCAGTTCTTC
CSAGGDGSYNEQFF
>few|TRBV4-1|.|TRBJ2-4
TGCGCCAGCAGCCAAGGTGTACTTAGAGGCCTAGCCAAAAACATTCAGTACTTC
CASSQGVLRGLAKNIQYF
>.|TRBV7-3|.|TRBJ1-3
TGTGCCAGCAGCTTAGGGGCTTTCTCTGGAAACACCATATATTTT
CASSLGAFSGNTIYF
>.|TRBV7-2|TRBD2|TRBJ2-1
TGTGCCAGCAGCGGGATTAACACTAGCGGGCTAAACAATGAGCAGTTCTTC
CASSGINTSGLNNEQFF
>few|TRBV6-5|.|TRBJ1-2
TGTGCCAGCACGAACGGCTATGGCTACACCTTC
CASTNGYGYTF
>.|TRBV5-5|.|TRBJ1-2
TGTGCCAGCAGCTTGGCACACGACAGTGCTTATGGCTACACCTTC
CASSLAHDSAYGYTF
>few|TRBV4-1|.|TRBJ2-2
TGCGCCAGCAGCCAAGGGACAAATTCTCCTGAGGTCGGGGAGCTGTTTTTT
CASSQGTNSPEVGELFF
>.|TRBV7-2|.|TRBJ1-2
TGTGCCAGCAGCAAACGGGATCCCGTTTCGAGTGGCTACACCTTC
CASSKRDPVSSGYTF
>.|TRBV10-3|TRBD1|TRBJ1-1
TGTGCCATCAGTAACAGACAGGGCGGGAACACTGAAGCTTTCTTT
CAISNRQGGNTEAFF
>.|TRBV5-1|.|TRBJ1-2
TGCGCCAGCAGCCCCGACCAGGGCTATGGCTACACCTTC
CASSPDQGYGYTF
>.|TRBV18|.|TRBJ2-1
TGTGCCGGCACGGAGAGAGTATACAATGAGCAGTTCTTC
CAGTERVYNEQFF
>few|TRBV27|.|TRBJ2-1
TGTGCCAGCAGTTTAAGGGACACTGACCCCTACAATGAGCAGTTCTTC
CASSLRDTDPYNEQFF
>.|TRBV19|.|TRBJ2-1
TGTGCCAGTAGTATCCCCCTTGGACTCCGGGGTGAGCAGTTCTTC
CASSIPLGLRGEQFF
>.|TRBV29-1|.|TRBJ1-1
TGCAGCGTTGTCCGTGGAGGCACTGAAGCTTTCTTT
CSVVRGGTEAFF
>.|TRBV6-2/TRBV6-3|.|TRBJ2-3
TGTGCCAGCAGTTACTCGACTAGCACAGATACGCAGTATTTT
CASSYSTSTDTQYF
>.|TRBV18|TRBD2|TRBJ2-2
TGTGCCAGCTCACCCCCGGCTGGGAGGGCGAACACCGGGGAGCTGTTTTTT
CASSPPAGRANTGELFF
>.|TRBV3-1/TRBV3-2|.|TRBJ2-3
TGTGCCAGCAGCCCCCCAGGGACAGATACGCAGTATTTT
CASSPPGTDTQYF
>few|TRBV18|TRBD2|TRBJ2-7
TGTGCCAGCTCCCACGGGGGGGGGTCCGAGCAGTACTTC
CASSHGGGSEQYF
>.|TRBV29-1|TRBD1|TRBJ2-2
TGCAGCGTTGCGACAGGGGGCAACACCGGGGAGCTGTTTTTT
CSVATGGNTGELFF
>.|TRBV5-3|.|TRBJ1-1
TGTGCCAGAAGCCCGGGTGGTGGGGAGCTTAGGAACACTGAAGCTTTCTTT
CARSPGGGELRNTEAFF
>.|TRBV18|TRBD2|TRBJ2-5
TGTGCCAGCTCACCAGTACTAGCGGTTCAAGAGACCCAGTACTTC
CASSPVLAVQETQYF
>.|TRBV11-3|.|TRBJ2-7
TGTGCCAGCAGCTTATTTCAGACCTACGAGCAGTACTTC
CASSLFQTYEQYF
>.|TRBV5-4|TRBD1|TRBJ1-3
TGTGCCAGCAGCGGTGGACAGGGCCCCACTGGAAACACCATATATTTT
CASSGGQGPTGNTIYF
>.|TRBV7-2|.|TRBJ2-5
TGTGCCAGCAGCTTAGTTCAGCTAGTCGGTGAGACCCAGTACTTC
CASSLVQLVGETQYF
>once|TRBV9|TRBD2|TRBJ2-3
TGTGCCAGCAGCGTAGCCGGACTAGCGGGAGTAGTCACAGATACGCAGTATTTT
CASSVAGLAGVVTDTQYF
>.|TRBV4-3|.|TRBJ2-2
TGCGCCAGCAGCCCCAGACGGGGGTGGGAGCTGTTTTTT
CASSPRRGWELFF
>once|TRBV19|TRBD1|TRBJ2-1
TGTGCCAGTAGTATGGACAGGAGCTCCTACAATGAGCAGTTCTTC
CASSMDRSSYNEQFF
>.|TRBV27|.|TRBJ1-1
TGTGCCAGCACAGGCGGTCCGGGAAACACTGAAGCTTTCTTT
CASTGGPGNTEAFF
>.|TRBV5-1|TRBD2|TRBJ2-7
TGCGCCAGCAGCCAAACTAGCGGGAGGGCGGTCGAGCAGTACTTC
CASSQTSGRAVEQYF
>.|TRBV14|.|TRBJ1-2
TGTGCCAGCAGCCAAGGACGGGGCTATGGCTACACCTTC
CASSQGRGYGYTF
>once|TRBV3-1/TRBV3-2|TRBD2|TRBJ2-1
TGTGCCAGCAGGGGGATGACTAGCGGGGGGAATGAGCAGTTCTTC
CASRGMTSGGNEQFF
>once|TRBV7-2|.|TRBJ2-3
TGTGCCAGCAGCTTAGGCGGGAAAGCAGATACGCAGTATTTT
CASSLGGKADTQYF